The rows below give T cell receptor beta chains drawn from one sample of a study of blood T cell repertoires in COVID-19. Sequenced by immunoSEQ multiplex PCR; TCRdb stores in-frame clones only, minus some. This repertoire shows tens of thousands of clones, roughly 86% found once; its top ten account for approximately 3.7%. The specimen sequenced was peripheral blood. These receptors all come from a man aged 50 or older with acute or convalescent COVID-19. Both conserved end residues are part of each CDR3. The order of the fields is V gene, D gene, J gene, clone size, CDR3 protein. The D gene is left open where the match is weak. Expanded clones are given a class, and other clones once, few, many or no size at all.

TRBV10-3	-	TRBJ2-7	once	CAISEGLGEQYF
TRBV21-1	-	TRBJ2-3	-	CASSKALWPRVGNDTDTQYF
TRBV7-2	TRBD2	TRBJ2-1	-	CASSFGLDSHEQFF
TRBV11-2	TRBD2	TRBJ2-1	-	CASSPSRGSSYNEQFF
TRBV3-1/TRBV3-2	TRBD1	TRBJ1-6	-	CASSLDREASPLHF
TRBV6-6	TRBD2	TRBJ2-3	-	CASSYLAGLGTDTQYF
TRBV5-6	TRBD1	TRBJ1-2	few	CASSAYAGTGLF
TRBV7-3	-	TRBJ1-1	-	CASSATVNTEAFF
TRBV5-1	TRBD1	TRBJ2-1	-	CASSRGQGSSYNEQFF
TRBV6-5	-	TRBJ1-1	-	CASSYSETQSGTEAFF
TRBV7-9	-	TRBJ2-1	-	CASSSYYNEQFF
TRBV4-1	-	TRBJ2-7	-	CASSQDQARKQYF
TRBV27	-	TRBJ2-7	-	CASSLGQGPYEQYF
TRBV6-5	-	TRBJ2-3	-	CASSYRQVSTDTQYF
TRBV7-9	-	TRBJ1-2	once	CASLGTGAGYGYTF
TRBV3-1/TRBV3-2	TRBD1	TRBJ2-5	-	CASSSRTGTETQYF
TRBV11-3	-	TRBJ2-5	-	CASSIGAGRPAYF
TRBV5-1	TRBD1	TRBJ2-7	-	CASSPRDRDYEQYF
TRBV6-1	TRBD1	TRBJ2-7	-	CASSEAWTGVTYEQYF
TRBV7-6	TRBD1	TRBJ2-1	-	CASMPTTGQLYNEQFF
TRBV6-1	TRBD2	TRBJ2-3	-	CASSEAGDYTDTQYF
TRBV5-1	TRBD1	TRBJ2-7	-	CASSPSRQGVYEQYF
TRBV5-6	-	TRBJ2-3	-	CASSLSEGARDTQYF
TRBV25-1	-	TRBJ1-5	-	CASSESGQGNNQPQHF
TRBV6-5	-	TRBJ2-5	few	CASSYSVLGEQETQYF
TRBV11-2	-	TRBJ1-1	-	CASSLDLYTEAFF
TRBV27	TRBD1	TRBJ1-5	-	CASSQLGQVSNQPQHF
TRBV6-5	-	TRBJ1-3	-	CASNPTPVGNTIYF
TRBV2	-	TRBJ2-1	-	CASSRLPLARSSYNEQFF
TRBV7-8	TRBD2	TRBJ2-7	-	CASSKTSGSSYEQYF
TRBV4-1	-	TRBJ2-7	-	CASSQDSTAGYEQYF
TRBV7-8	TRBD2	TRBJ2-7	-	CASSSDRFLAGSREQYF
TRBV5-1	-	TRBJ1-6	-	CASSLVSLNSPLHF
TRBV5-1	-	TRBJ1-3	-	CASSIGTPAGTIYF
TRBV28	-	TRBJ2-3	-	CASSLITPMTSTDTQYF
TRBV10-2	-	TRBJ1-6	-	CASIGVRDSPLHF
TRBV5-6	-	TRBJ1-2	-	CASSLGQRANYGYTF
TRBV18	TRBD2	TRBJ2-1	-	CASSPLTSGDHNEQFF
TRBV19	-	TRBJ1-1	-	CASKLGGLYTEAFF
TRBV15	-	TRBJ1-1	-	CATSSSRGFTEAFF
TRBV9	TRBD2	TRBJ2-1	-	CASSVAWGGNEQFF
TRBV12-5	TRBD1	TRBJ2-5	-	CASGFGGQETQYF
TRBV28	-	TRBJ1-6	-	CASSLLPRDNSPLHF
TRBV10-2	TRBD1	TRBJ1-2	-	CASSAKQGDYGYTF
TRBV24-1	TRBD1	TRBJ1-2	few	CATSDPTGDGYTF
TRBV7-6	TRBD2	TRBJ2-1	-	CASSQGTSGGNEQFF
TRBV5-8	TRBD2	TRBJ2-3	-	CASSGTSGRADTQYF
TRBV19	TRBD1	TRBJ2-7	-	CASSIPGQAYEQYF
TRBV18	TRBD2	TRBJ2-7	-	CASSPPSSGRYEQYF
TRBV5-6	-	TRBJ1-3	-	CASTAGNTIYF
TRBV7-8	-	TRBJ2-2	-	CASSLMIGQTNTGELFF